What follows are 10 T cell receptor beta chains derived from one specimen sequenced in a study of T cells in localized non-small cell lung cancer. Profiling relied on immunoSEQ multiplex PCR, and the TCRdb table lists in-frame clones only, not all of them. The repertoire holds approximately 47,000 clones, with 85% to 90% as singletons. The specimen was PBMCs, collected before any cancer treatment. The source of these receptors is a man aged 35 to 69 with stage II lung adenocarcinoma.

Here the CDR3 reads CATSRDPTGGVNEQFF. DNA for the CDR3: TGTGCCACCAGCAGAGATCCGACAGGGGGCGTGAATGAGCAGTTCTTC. The rearrangement joins TRBV15 to TRBJ2-1, with TRBD1 identical over 10 bases. V lost 0 bases, J lost 7 bases, and 6 bases stayed unmatched. The CDR3 totals 16 residues. CDR1 is LNHNV and CDR2 is YYDKDF in the germline V gene (reference sequence).

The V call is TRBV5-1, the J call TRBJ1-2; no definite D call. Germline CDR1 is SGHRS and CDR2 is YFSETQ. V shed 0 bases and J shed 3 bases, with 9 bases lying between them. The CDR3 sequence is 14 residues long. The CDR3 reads CASSLDPSDYGYTF. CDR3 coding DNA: TGCGCCAGCAGCTTGGATCCCAGCGACTATGGCTACACCTTC.

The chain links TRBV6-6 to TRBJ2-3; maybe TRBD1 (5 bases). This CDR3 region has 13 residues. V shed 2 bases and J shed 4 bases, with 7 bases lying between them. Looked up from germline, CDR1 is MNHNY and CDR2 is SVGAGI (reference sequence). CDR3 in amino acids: CASSYAQADTQYF. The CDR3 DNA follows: TGTGCCAGCAGTTACGCACAGGCAGATACGCAGTATTTT.

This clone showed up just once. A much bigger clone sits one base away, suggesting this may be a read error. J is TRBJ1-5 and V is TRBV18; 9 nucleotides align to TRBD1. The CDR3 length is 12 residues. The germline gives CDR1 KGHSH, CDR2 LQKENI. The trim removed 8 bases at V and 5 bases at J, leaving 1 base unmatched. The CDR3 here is CASRTGDQPQHF. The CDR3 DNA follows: TGTGCCAGCAGGACAGGGGATCAGCCCCAGCATTTT.

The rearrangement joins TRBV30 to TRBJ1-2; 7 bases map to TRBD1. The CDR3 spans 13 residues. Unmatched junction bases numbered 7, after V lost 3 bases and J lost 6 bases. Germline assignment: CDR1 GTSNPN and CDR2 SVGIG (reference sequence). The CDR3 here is CAWSVGGVDGYTF. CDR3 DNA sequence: TGTGCCTGGAGCGTAGGGGGCGTTGATGGCTACACCTTC.

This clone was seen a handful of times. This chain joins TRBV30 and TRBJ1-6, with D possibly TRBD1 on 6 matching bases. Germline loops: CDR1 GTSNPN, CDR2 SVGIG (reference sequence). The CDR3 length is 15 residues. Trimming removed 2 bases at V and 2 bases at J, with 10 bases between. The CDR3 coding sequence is TGTGCCTGGAGTTCGTGGACAGCCTATAATTCACCCCTCCACTTT. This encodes CAWSSWTAYNSPLHF.

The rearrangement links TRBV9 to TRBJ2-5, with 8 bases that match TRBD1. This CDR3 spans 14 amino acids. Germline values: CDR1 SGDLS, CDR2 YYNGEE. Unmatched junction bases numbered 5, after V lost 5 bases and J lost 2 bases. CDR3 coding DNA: TGTGCCAGCAGTACCGGGACAGGACAAGAGACCCAGTACTTC. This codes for CASSTGTGQETQYF.

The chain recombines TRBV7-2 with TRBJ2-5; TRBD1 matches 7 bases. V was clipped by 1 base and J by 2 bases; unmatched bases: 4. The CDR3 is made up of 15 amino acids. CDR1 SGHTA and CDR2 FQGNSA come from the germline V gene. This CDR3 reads CASSLGTGGQETQYF. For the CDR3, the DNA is TGTGCCAGCAGCTTAGGGACAGGCGGGCAAGAGACCCAGTACTTC.

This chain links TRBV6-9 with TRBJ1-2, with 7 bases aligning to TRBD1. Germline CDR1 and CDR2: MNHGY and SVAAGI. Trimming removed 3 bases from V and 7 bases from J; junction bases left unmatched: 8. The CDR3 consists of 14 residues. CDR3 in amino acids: CASSYGQEAGGYTF. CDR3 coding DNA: TGTGCCAGCAGTTACGGACAGGAAGCAGGTGGCTACACCTTC.

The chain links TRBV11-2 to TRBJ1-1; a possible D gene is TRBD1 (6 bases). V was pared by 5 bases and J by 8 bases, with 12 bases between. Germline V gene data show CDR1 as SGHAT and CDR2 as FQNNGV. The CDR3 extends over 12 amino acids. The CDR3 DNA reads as TGTGCCAGCAGCCCACAGGGAGCCGAAGCTTTCTTT. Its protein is CASSPQGAEAFF.